The 29 T cell receptor beta chains below come from one sample, sequenced in a study of breast tumors, draining lymph nodes, adjacent tissues. TCRdb reprocessed the multiplex PCR reads with MiXCR, giving one entry per CDR3 protein. This sample carries about 230,000 distinct CDR3 sequences, about a third of them seen once, and the ten largest clones take over 1.1%. Samples came from axillary lymph nodes draining the breast cancer. The sample comprised axillary lymph node tissue. The source of these receptors is a female donor with breast cancer. Some clones in this sample may be carry-over from other donors' samples.

The chain recombines TRBV28 with TRBJ2-1, with 9 bases identical to TRBD2. The CDR3 spans 11 residues. V dropped 6 bases and J dropped 15; count of bases not matched to a gene: 6. Per germline, CDR1 MDHEN and CDR2 SYDVKM. CDR3: CASRLSGSLFF. The CDR3 region has the DNA TGTGCCAGCAGACTTAGCGGGAGTCTGTTCTTC.

This clonotype was counted at least ten times. As DNA, the CDR3 is TGTGCCAGCAGAAGATCCGGGCCCTATGGCTACACCTTC. Translated, it gives CASRRSGPYGYTF. The chain combines TRBV28 with TRBJ1-2; no clear D. Germline V CDR1 and CDR2: MDHEN, SYDVKM. The V gene lost 6 bases and the J gene lost 4 bases, with 12 bases spanning the gap. This CDR3 has 13 amino acids.

This clonotype was detected only a few times. V is TRBV9 and J is TRBJ1-1; D unresolved. CDR1 and CDR2 (germline): SGDLS, YYNGEE. Trimming shortened V by 0 bases and J by 0 bases, and 15 bases separated the two germline ends. This CDR3 is 17 amino acids long. Written as DNA, the CDR3 is TGTGCCAGCAGCGTAGGGCCGGGAGGCGGGATGAACACTGAAGCTTTCTTT. This encodes CASSVGPGGGMNTEAFF.

The chain joins TRBV6-5 to TRBJ2-2; D is perhaps TRBD1 or TRBD2 (7 bases each). Germline CDR1 is MNHEY and CDR2 is SVGAGI. CDR3 length: 18 amino acids. The ends were cut back, 5 bases at V and 2 bases at J, with 21 bases in the middle. CDR3 sequence (DNA): TGTGCCAGCAGTGCGAACAGGGGACCGGGAGGAAACACCGGGGAGCTGTTTTTT. Translation: CASSANRGPGGNTGELFF.

This clonotype was seen at least ten times. The rearrangement links TRBV29-1 to TRBJ1-2, with D tentatively TRBD1 (6 bases). Trimming stripped 1 base from V and 0 bases from J, with 15 bases between. Looked up from germline, CDR1 is SQVTM and CDR2 is ANQGSEA. The CDR3 runs 16 residues. The DNA for the CDR3 is TGCAGCGTTGAAGTCGGGACACCATCCACTAACTATGGCTACACCTTC. Translated: CSVEVGTPSTNYGYTF. The full variable domain, with the rest looked up from reference TRBV29-1 and TRBJ1-2, is SAVISQKPSRDICQRGTSLTIQCQVDSQVTMMFWYRQQPGQSLTLIATANQGSEATYESGFVIDKFPISRPNLTFSTLTVSNMSPEDSSIYLCSVEVGTPSTNYGYTFGSGTRLTVV.

This clonotype was counted at least ten times. CDR3 residues: CASRGVRGSYEQYF. In DNA, the CDR3 is TGTGCCAGCAGGGGAGTGAGAGGGTCCTACGAGCAGTACTTC. V is TRBV7-2 and J is TRBJ2-7; possible D gene TRBD2, 5 bases. CDR1 is SGHTA and CDR2 is FQGNSA in the germline V gene. Trimming pared 6 bases from V and 1 base from J, leaving 13 bases between. The CDR3 totals 14 residues.

This clonotype was recorded a few times. The chain recombines TRBV14 with TRBJ2-4; a weak D match, TRBD2 (6 bases). The ends were cut back, 0 bases at V and 8 bases at J, with 17 bases in the middle. The germline V gene has CDR1 SGHDN and CDR2 FVKESK. The CDR3 length is 16 residues. CDR3 DNA: TGTGCCAGCAGCCAAGATGTCGGCAGGGACTTTGACATTCAGTACTTC. It codes for CASSQDVGRDFDIQYF. The variable domain in full, completed from reference TRBV14 and TRBJ2-4, reads EAGVTQFPSHSVIEKGQTVTLRCDPISGHDNLYWYRRVMGKEIKFLLHFVKESKQDESGMPNNRFLAERTGGTYSTLKVQPAELEDSGVYFCASSQDVGRDFDIQYFGAGTRLSVL.

This clonotype came up many times. This chain joins TRBV4-2 and TRBJ2-5; 9 nucleotides agree with TRBD2. The CDR3 contains 20 residues. Germline loops: CDR1 LGHNA, CDR2 YNFKEQ. V lost 0 bases to trimming and J lost 0 bases; unmatched junction nucleotides: 14. The CDR3 loop reads CASSQDLSASGDPYQETQYF. DNA of the CDR3: TGTGCCAGCAGCCAAGATCTGTCGGCTAGCGGGGACCCTTACCAAGAGACCCAGTACTTC.

The sample holds many counts of this clonotype. The chain carries TRBV7-9 and TRBJ2-7; D unclear. The CDR3 is 13 residues long. Trimming removed 0 bases at V and 2 bases at J, with 5 bases between. CDR1 is SEHNR, CDR2 FQNEAQ, per germline (reference sequence). CDR3: CASSLAGTYEQYF. The CDR3 nucleotides are TGTGCCAGCAGCTTAGCGGGCACCTACGAGCAGTACTTC.

At least ten counts were recorded for this clonotype. The CDR3 coding sequence is TGTGCCTGGAGGGGTTTTGCGCCGGGCGAGCAGTACTTC. This gives the protein CAWRGFAPGEQYF. The chain has TRBV30 and TRBJ2-7; the D is unclear. The V and J ends lost 3 bases and 6 bases respectively, with 15 bases between them. The germline gives CDR1 GTSNPN, CDR2 SVGIG (reference sequence). The CDR3 contains 13 residues.

This clonotype was counted between two and nine times. This chain connects TRBV4-2 to TRBJ1-5; a possible D gene is TRBD1 (5 bases). With 0 bases removed from V and 0 bases from J, the gap between germline ends came to 18 bases. The CDR3 consists of 19 residues. CDR1 and CDR2 (germline): LGHNA, YNFKEQ. For the CDR3, the DNA is TGTGCCAGCAGCCAAGAAGGGCAGGGTAGGGTCTATAGCAATCAGCCCCAGCATTTT. It yields the protein CASSQEGQGRVYSNQPQHF.

To note about this clonotype: A junction end diverges from the germline sequence, so it may reflect a read error. V usage is TRBV7-9 and J usage is TRBJ2-1, with no clear D. This CDR3 spans 15 amino acids. CDR1 is SEHNR, CDR2 FQNEAQ, per germline (reference sequence). CDR3 sequence reads: CASSSRAGGYSEQFF. The CDR3, as DNA: TGTGCCAGTAGCTCTCGGGCAGGCGGCTACAGTGAGCAGTTCTTC.

This clonotype has ten or more counts. V is TRBV2 and J is TRBJ2-7; D uncertain. The V end lost 0 bases, the J end lost 7 bases, and 16 bases lay between the germline ends. CDR3 size: 15 residues. Germline-derived CDR1 and CDR2 are SNHLY and FYNNEI. CDR3 amino acids: CASSEAYSRTDEQYF. The CDR3 DNA follows: TGTGCCAGCAGTGAAGCGTATAGTCGTACGGATGAGCAGTACTTC.

This clonotype was picked up one time. The rearrangement uses TRBV11-3 and TRBJ2-1, with 8 bases that match TRBD2. After removal of 0 bases from V and 5 bases from J, the junction contained 6 bases not matched to a gene. CDR3 length: 16 amino acids. The germline V gene has CDR1 SGHNT and CDR2 YENEEA. The CDR3 nucleotides are TGTGCCAGCAGCTTAGATACGAGCGGGAGCGACAATGAGCAGTTCTTC. It encodes CASSLDTSGSDNEQFF. The full variable domain, its missing parts supplied by reference TRBV11-3 and TRBJ2-1, is EAGVVQSPRYKIIEKKQPVAFWCNPISGHNTLYWYLQNLGQGPELLIRYENEEAVDDSQLPKDRFSAERLKGVDSTLKIQPAELGDSAVYLCASSLDTSGSDNEQFFGPGTRLTVL.

The gene calls are TRBV4-1 and TRBJ1-1, with D hard to call. Germline CDR1 is MGHRA and CDR2 is YSYEKL. This CDR3 has 15 residues. V lost 3 bases, J lost 7 bases, and 18 bases lay in between. The CDR3 protein is CASSQARSGEGEAFF. The CDR3 DNA reads as TGCGCCAGCAGCCAGGCCCGTTCCGGGGAGGGTGAAGCTTTCTTT.

This clonotype was counted only a few times. A much larger clonotype is one base distant, so this may be a read error. V is TRBV14 and J is TRBJ2-7, with D maybe TRBD2 (6 bases). This CDR3 has 15 residues. Germline V gene data show CDR1 as SGHDN and CDR2 as FVKESK. This CDR3 is CASSLSGHPVGEPYF. The CDR3 DNA reads as TGTGCCAGCAGCTTGAGCGGGCACCCCGTGGGCGAGCCGTACTTC.

Regarding this clonotype: The CDR3 does not close with the conserved phenylalanine or tryptophan, likely indicating a read error. The DNA is omitted, as the CDR3 cannot be located on it reliably, and the CDR3 follows TCRdb's listing. This chain joins TRBV20-1 and TRBJ2-3; TRBD2 is taken as the D call from the table, unchecked against the DNA. A total of 9 residues make up the CDR3, ends included. Germline V gene data show CDR1 as DFQATT and CDR2 as SNEGSKA (reference sequence). The CDR3 loop reads CSARTSGSE.

Many counts were recorded for this clonotype. The chain carries TRBV5-1 and TRBJ2-2, with D perhaps matching TRBD1 or TRBD2 (5 bases each). V lost 6 bases, J lost 0 bases, and 12 bases lay in between. The CDR3 extends over 15 amino acids. CDR1 and CDR2 from the germline V gene are SGHRS and YFSETQ. CDR3 residues: CASTGGTANTGELFF. The CDR3 bases are TGCGCCAGCACGGGTGGGACGGCGAACACCGGGGAGCTGTTTTTT. The full variable domain, rest sourced from reference TRBV5-1 and TRBJ2-2, is KAGVTQTPRYLIKTRGQQVTLSCSPISGHRSVSWYQQTPGQGLQFLFEYFSETQRNKGNFPGRFSGRQFSNSRSEMNVSTLELGDSALYLCASTGGTANTGELFFGEGSRLTVL.

As for this clonotype: Likely a read error: the CDR3 ends without its conserved phenylalanine or tryptophan. This rearrangement joins TRBV9 to TRBJ2-1; D is undetermined. Germline V CDR1 and CDR2: SGDLS, YYNGEE. The CDR3 runs to 15 residues. V lost 0 bases, J lost 2 bases, and 9 bases lay in between. CDR3 in amino acids: CASSVEDDPYNEQFL. The CDR3 DNA reads TGTGCCAGCAGCGTAGAGGACGACCCCTACAATGAGCAGTTCCTC.

The chain has TRBV6-4 and TRBJ2-2, with TRBD2 matching over 13 bases. V lost 5 bases and J lost 10; bases outside the gene matches: 7. Germline CDR1 is MRHNA and CDR2 is SNTAGT. The CDR3 is 15 residues long. The CDR3 DNA is TGTGCCAGCAGTCTACTAGCGGGAGGGCCGGTGGAGCTGTTTTTT. Its translation: CASSLLAGGPVELFF.

This chain links TRBV10-3 with TRBJ2-1, with a tentative D call TRBD2 (6 bases). CDR1 ENHRY and CDR2 SYGVKD come from the germline V gene. The CDR3 contains 10 residues. This chain's CDR3 is CGLGGTQQFF. The CDR3 DNA reads as TGTGGCCTTGGGGGGACCCAGCAGTTCTTC.

The rearrangement joins TRBV9 to TRBJ2-1; TRBD2 agrees at 11 bases. Germline CDR1 is SGDLS and CDR2 is YYNGEE. The CDR3 totals 18 residues. The V and J ends lost 0 bases and 9 bases, in that order; junction bases with no gene match: 14. The CDR3 reads CASSVVGNPGLAASEQFF. The CDR3 coding sequence is TGTGCCAGCAGCGTAGTAGGCAACCCGGGACTAGCGGCCTCTGAGCAGTTCTTC.

This clonotype was picked up many times. The genes are TRBV19 and TRBJ1-2, with a possible D match to TRBD1 (6 bases). The V and J ends lost 5 bases and 7 bases respectively, with 17 bases between them. Germline V lookup: CDR1 LNHDA, CDR2 SQIVND (reference sequence). The CDR3 loop spans 14 amino acids. The CDR3 DNA is TGTGCCAGTAGTCCAAAGGGGGGGCACAGTGGCTACACCTTC. This encodes CASSPKGGHSGYTF. Complete variable domain (other parts from reference TRBV19 and TRBJ1-2): DGGITQSPKYLFRKEGQNVTLSCEQNLNHDAMYWYRQDPGQGLRLIYYSQIVNDFQKGDIAEGYSVSREKKESFPLTVTSAQKNPTAFYLCASSPKGGHSGYTFGSGTRLTVV.

The sample holds many counts of this clonotype. The chain links TRBV6-2 or TRBV6-3 to TRBJ2-7; D ambiguous. Trimming left V 0 bases short and J 5 bases short, with 8 bases between. The germline gives CDR1 MNHEY, CDR2 SVGEGT. The CDR3 is 13 amino acids. CDR3 coding DNA: TGTGCCAGCAGTTACTCCTCCTACCACGAGCAGTACTTC. It translates to CASSYSSYHEQYF.

This clonotype came up many times. The rearrangement joins TRBV6-6 to TRBJ2-2; D is undetermined. The CDR3 consists of 13 residues. Trimming removed 2 bases at V and 4 bases at J, with 5 bases between. Germline V gene data show CDR1 as MNHNY and CDR2 as SVGAGI (reference sequence). The CDR3 region is CASSYAGTGELFF. The CDR3 nucleotides read TGTGCCAGCAGTTACGCAGGCACCGGGGAGCTGTTTTTT.

The rearrangement uses TRBV6-1 and TRBJ2-5; 10 nucleotides match TRBD2. This CDR3 comprises 14 residues. Germline loops: CDR1 MNHNS, CDR2 SASEGT. V gave up 6 bases and J gave up 5 bases; unmatched junction bases: 6. The CDR3, as DNA: TGTGCCAGCAGGCGGACTAGCGGCCCGGAGACCCAGTACTTC. It yields the protein CASRRTSGPETQYF.

At least ten counts were recorded for this clonotype. The chain is built from TRBV7-2 and TRBJ2-1, with TRBD2 matching 12 bases. The length of the CDR3 is 16 residues. CDR1 SGHTA and CDR2 FQGNSA come from the germline V gene. With 3 bases clipped from V and 10 bases from J, the junction kept 10 bases outside the gene matches. The CDR3 region is CASSLGLAGGTGEQFF. The CDR3 nucleotides read TGTGCCAGCAGCTTGGGCCTAGCGGGAGGGACAGGGGAGCAGTTCTTC. Full variable domain (outside the CDR3, taken from reference TRBV7-2 and TRBJ2-1): GAGVSQSPSNKVTEKGKDVELRCDPISGHTALYWYRQSLGQGLEFLIYFQGNSAPDKSGLPSDRFSAERTGGSVSTLTIQRTQQEDSAVYLCASSLGLAGGTGEQFFGPGTRLTVL.

The chain uses TRBV5-1 and TRBJ1-6; 8 bases line up with TRBD1. Germline CDR1 reads SGHRS; CDR2 reads YFSETQ. V shed 0 bases, J shed 13 bases, and the junction held 6 bases outside the gene matches. The CDR3 extends over 14 amino acids. CDR3 sequence reads: CASSLAGGASPLHF. The CDR3 DNA follows: TGCGCCAGCAGCTTGGCAGGGGGCGCTTCCCCCCTCCACTTT.

There are many counts of this clonotype. V gene TRBV7-2 combines with J gene TRBJ2-2; no clear D gene. The length of the CDR3 is 15 residues. Germline V gives CDR1 SGHTA, CDR2 FQGNSA. The V and J ends lost 5 bases and 4 bases respectively, with 14 bases between them. CDR3 amino acids: CASSVNSWGTGELFF. The CDR3 region has the DNA TGTGCCAGCAGCGTAAATAGCTGGGGCACCGGGGAGCTGTTTTTT.